Presented here are 29 T cell receptor beta chains from one specimen sequenced in a study of T cells in Graves' hyperthyroidism and ophthalmopathy. RNA transcripts gave rise to amplified TCR beta CDR3 regions. TCR CDR3 regions were first amplified by RT-PCR with HTBI primers. TCRdb reprocessed the multiplex PCR reads with MiXCR, giving one entry per CDR3 protein. Among about 96,000 distinct CDR3 sequences listed, roughly 49% were seen once. Sequencing input: blood. These receptors originate from a woman aged 40-49 years with Graves' hyperthyroidism.

Turning to this clonotype: Mismatch with germline at one junction end may stem from a read error. The V call is TRBV7-9, the J call TRBJ2-3, with 8 positions matching TRBD1. The length of the CDR3 is 14 residues. Germline CDR1 reads SEHNR; CDR2 reads FQNEAQ (reference sequence). DNA for the CDR3: TGTGCCAGCACCGGTCAGGGGGCGCAGGATACGCAGTGTTTT. Protein: CASTGQGAQDTQCF.

The table lists this clonotype with many counts. The chain has TRBV19 and TRBJ1-5, with D hard to call. Per germline, CDR1 LNHDA and CDR2 SQIVND (reference sequence). This CDR3 spans 13 amino acids. V was clipped by 0 bases and J by 9 bases, with 9 bases between them. CDR3 in amino acids: CASSIDGEGPQHF. The CDR3 nucleotides are TGTGCCAGTAGTATAGACGGTGAGGGGCCCCAGCATTTT.

The chain has TRBV9 and TRBJ1-4; TRBD1 might be the D (6 bases). V lost 5 bases and J 4 bases, leaving 21 bases between the germline ends. This CDR3 has 17 amino acids. Germline V gene lookup returns CDR1 SGDLS and CDR2 YYNGEE. The CDR3 protein is CASRGEGGTRLNEKLFF. The CDR3 DNA is TGTGCCAGCAGAGGTGAAGGGGGGACCCGGCTTAATGAAAAACTGTTTTTT.

The genes are TRBV29-1 and TRBJ2-7, with D possibly being TRBD1 or TRBD2 (5 bases each). The V end lost 8 bases, the J end lost 4 bases, and 18 bases lay between the germline ends. Germline V lookup: CDR1 SQVTM, CDR2 ANQGSEA. The CDR3 contains 13 residues. CDR3 amino acids: CSQDQGTDYEQYF. Written as DNA, the CDR3 is TGCAGCCAAGATCAAGGGACGGATTACGAGCAGTACTTC.

V usage is TRBV7-6 and J usage is TRBJ2-3; 8 bases are a match to TRBD2. The CDR3 is made up of 15 amino acids. J gave up 4 bases and V 5 bases, and 8 bases lay outside the gene matches. Germline V gives CDR1 SGHVS, CDR2 FNYEAQ. The CDR3 DNA sequence: TGTGCCAGCAGCCAAGCGGGAGTAGGCTCAGATACGCAGTATTTT. Its protein product is CASSQAGVGSDTQYF.

The rearrangement links TRBV7-9 to TRBJ2-7, with 11 positions matching TRBD2. Germline V gene data show CDR1 as SEHNR and CDR2 as FQNEAQ (reference sequence). The CDR3 totals 14 residues. Trimming cost V 5 bases and J 3 bases; bases outside gene matches: 3. The CDR3 region is CASSVTSGNYEQYF. The CDR3 coding sequence is TGTGCCAGCAGCGTGACTAGCGGGAACTACGAGCAGTACTTC.

V usage is TRBV6-6 and J usage is TRBJ2-7, with 12 bases identical to TRBD1. The CDR3 consists of 13 residues. Per germline, CDR1 MNHNY and CDR2 SVGAGI (reference sequence). V was pared by 6 bases and J by 6 bases, with 3 bases of the junction left unmatched. Here the CDR3 reads CASRGDRGREQYF. DNA of the CDR3: TGTGCCAGCAGAGGGGACAGGGGGCGCGAGCAGTACTTC.

On this clonotype itself: A single base separates this from a much larger clone, so it may be a read error. The V and J genes are TRBV2 and TRBJ2-5; 7 nucleotides align to TRBD1. With V trimmed by 8 bases and J by 3 bases, 6 bases remained unmatched. The length of the CDR3 is 13 residues. Germline CDR1 reads SNHLY; CDR2 reads FYNNEI. DNA of the CDR3: TGTGCCAGCGCCTTGGGACAGAAAGAGACCCAGTACTTC. Its translation is CASALGQKETQYF.

The chain recombines TRBV29-1 with TRBJ2-7; a weak D match, TRBD1 (6 bases). This CDR3 has 13 residues. V was shortened by 6 bases and J by 6 bases, with 18 bases between the two germline ends. Germline V gives CDR1 SQVTM, CDR2 ANQGSEA. CDR3 nucleotide sequence: TGCAGCGTCTCGATGACAGGTCCCGGCGAGCAGTACTTC. Protein: CSVSMTGPGEQYF.

This chain connects TRBV7-9 to TRBJ2-5, with 9 bases identical to TRBD2. The trim removed 5 bases at V and 3 bases at J, leaving 7 bases unmatched. The CDR3 covers 15 residues. From germline, CDR1 is SEHNR and CDR2 FQNEAQ (reference sequence). CDR3 sequence reads: CASSTSGLGKETQYF. As DNA, the CDR3 is TGTGCCAGCAGCACTAGCGGGCTGGGTAAAGAGACCCAGTACTTC.

As concerns this clonotype: This is likely a read error, given that the CDR3 carries no conserved phenylalanine or tryptophan at its end. It is unclear where the CDR3 begins or ends on the DNA, so no DNA is shown, and the CDR3 is as TCRdb lists it. The chain combines TRBV6-1 with TRBJ1-3; TRBD1 is the table's D call and was not checked against the DNA. The CDR3 totals 8 residues, both ends included. CDR1 MNHNS and CDR2 SASEGT come from the germline V gene. The CDR3 sequence is CASARGIS.

This clonotype was counted ten times or more. The rearrangement joins TRBV10-3 to TRBJ2-7; possibly TRBD1 for D (5 bases). The V and J ends lost 5 bases and 4 bases respectively, with 15 bases between them. The germline CDR1 and CDR2 sequences are ENHRY and SYGVKD. CDR3 length: 14 residues. The CDR3 coding sequence is TGTGCCATCAGTCCCGACAGCAAGTTTTACGAGCAGTACTTC. It translates to CAISPDSKFYEQYF.

The rearrangement joins TRBV7-9 to TRBJ2-7; 7 bases map to TRBD2. The CDR3 sequence is 17 residues long. Per germline, CDR1 SEHNR and CDR2 FQNEAQ (reference sequence). V lost 6 bases and J lost 8; bases outside the gene matches: 22. CDR3 coding DNA: TGTGCCAGCAGTTACGCAGGTTTGGCGGGAGAACCCGACAAGCAGTACTTC. The encoded protein is CASSYAGLAGEPDKQYF.

This chain joins TRBV10-1 and TRBJ1-2; 7 nucleotides line up with TRBD1. This CDR3 has 13 residues. The germline V gene has CDR1 WNHNN and CDR2 SYGVQD (reference sequence). Unmatched junction bases numbered 10, after V lost 7 bases and J lost 8 bases. The CDR3 DNA sequence: TGCGCCAGCAATCCGACAGGGACCAGAGGCTACACCTTC. Amino acid sequence: CASNPTGTRGYTF.

This clonotype was counted ten times or more. The chain carries TRBV7-2 and TRBJ2-2; the D is unclear. The germline CDR1 and CDR2 sequences are SGHTA and FQGNSA. This CDR3 is 16 amino acids long. Trimming shortened V by 4 bases and J by 4 bases, and 16 bases separated the two germline ends. The CDR3 DNA follows: TGTGCCAGCAGCTCTAAGCCCCCACCGGCCACCGGGGAGCTGTTTTTT. Amino acids: CASSSKPPPATGELFF. The complete variable domain, with remaining parts taken from reference TRBV7-2 and TRBJ2-2, reads GAGVSQSPSNKVTEKGKDVELRCDPISGHTALYWYRQSLGQGLEFLIYFQGNSAPDKSGLPSDRFSAERTGGSVSTLTIQRTQQEDSAVYLCASSSKPPPATGELFFGEGSRLTVL.

V is TRBV15 and J is TRBJ2-7; D unclear. Trimming cost V 0 bases and J 9 bases, with 12 bases left between them. In germline, CDR1 is LNHNV, CDR2 YYDKDF (reference sequence). CDR3 size: 13 residues. Written as DNA, the CDR3 is TGTGCCACCAGCAGAGATTGGCAGGAAGGGCAGTACTTC. This gives the protein CATSRDWQEGQYF. The variable domain in full, completed from reference TRBV15 and TRBJ2-7, reads DAMVIQNPRYQVTQFGKPVTLSCSQTLNHNVMYWYQQKSSQAPKLLFHYYDKDFNNEADTPDNFQSRRPNTSFCFLDIRSPGLGDTAMYLCATSRDWQEGQYFGPGTRLTVT.

As concerns this clonotype: A much bigger clone sits one base away, suggesting this may be a read error. The chain recombines TRBV29-1 with TRBJ1-1; D may be TRBD1 (6 bases). Germline V gene data show CDR1 as SQVTM and CDR2 as ANQGSEA. The CDR3 sequence is 14 residues long. V shed 7 bases and J shed 0 bases, with 15 bases lying between them. The DNA for the CDR3 is TGCAGCGCCCGCCAGGACAGCATGAACACTGAAGCTTTCTTT. Its translation: CSARQDSMNTEAFF. The full variable domain, its missing parts supplied by reference TRBV29-1 and TRBJ1-1, is SAVISQKPSRDICQRGTSLTIQCQVDSQVTMMFWYRQQPGQSLTLIATANQGSEATYESGFVIDKFPISRPNLTFSTLTVSNMSPEDSSIYLCSARQDSMNTEAFFGQGTRLTVV.

This clonotype was seen just once. This likely comes from a read error, as the CDR3 has no conserved phenylalanine or tryptophan at its end. This chain links TRBV7-2 with TRBJ1-1; TRBD1 matches at 9 bases. After removal of 5 bases from V and 11 bases from J, the junction contained 6 bases not matched to a gene. Germline values: CDR1 SGHTA, CDR2 FQGNSA. The CDR3 covers 12 residues. In DNA, the CDR3 is TGTGCCAGCAGCCACGGGGACAGGGTGGCTTTCCTT. This translates into CASSHGDRVAFL.

The chain couples TRBV29-1 to TRBJ2-7; 10 bases fit TRBD2. CDR1 is SQVTM and CDR2 is ANQGSEA in the germline V gene. V gave up 8 bases and J gave up 0 bases; unmatched junction bases: 4. The CDR3 totals 13 residues. This CDR3 reads CSILAGISYEQYF. The CDR3 DNA is TGCAGCATACTAGCGGGGATCTCCTACGAGCAGTACTTC.

Concerning this clonotype itself: As the CDR3 is not closed by the conserved phenylalanine or tryptophan, this likely results from a read error. The limits of the CDR3 on the DNA are not certain, so only TCRdb's listed CDR3 is given. This chain connects TRBV2 to TRBJ1-1. Germline loops: CDR1 SNHLY, CDR2 FYNNEI. The CDR3 spans 9 amino acids, including both terminal residues. The CDR3 reads CASRGESVS.

The chain joins TRBV4-2 to TRBJ2-7; 12 bases agree with TRBD2. V lost 6 bases to trimming and J lost 7 bases; unmatched junction nucleotides: 7. The germline V gene encodes CDR1 LGHNA and CDR2 YNFKEQ. This CDR3 spans 14 amino acids. CDR3: CASSYLAGGGEQYF. The CDR3 bases are TGTGCCAGCAGTTACCTAGCGGGAGGGGGGGAGCAGTACTTC.

V is TRBV7-3 and J is TRBJ2-3; 7 bases match TRBD2. The V segment lost 4 bases and the J segment 0 bases; nucleotides outside the gene matches: 10. The CDR3 sequence is 17 residues long. The germline gives CDR1 SGHTA, CDR2 FQGTGA. CDR3 sequence reads: CASSSLGTTASTDTQYF. The CDR3 DNA is TGTGCCAGCAGCTCCTTAGGGACTACGGCTAGCACAGATACGCAGTATTTT.

This clonotype was observed many times. The V call is TRBV7-3, the J call TRBJ2-2; D could derive from TRBD1 or TRBD2 (5 bases each). Germline loops: CDR1 SGHTA, CDR2 FQGTGA. The CDR3 contains 15 residues. V was cut by 4 bases and J by 7 bases, with 16 bases left in between. The CDR3: CASSSLGPWGGELFF. CDR3 coding DNA: TGTGCCAGCAGCTCTTTGGGACCTTGGGGCGGGGAGCTGTTTTTT.

The table lists this clonotype with a few counts. The CDR3 region is CSARDPGEGPDTQYF. CDR3 coding DNA: TGCAGTGCTAGAGATCCGGGGGAGGGCCCAGATACGCAGTATTTT. The chain links TRBV20-1 to TRBJ2-3, with 7 positions matching TRBD2. Germline V CDR1 and CDR2: DFQATT, SNEGSKA (reference sequence). Trimming took 0 bases from V and 4 from J; bases not matched to a gene: 7. The CDR3 contains 15 residues.

The rearrangement joins TRBV7-6 to TRBJ2-7; possible D gene TRBD2, 6 bases. CDR1 SGHVS and CDR2 FNYEAQ come from the germline V gene. This CDR3 is 13 amino acids long. V was shortened by 8 bases and J by 5 bases, with 16 bases between the two germline ends. This chain's CDR3 is CASSGGLQHEQYF. The CDR3, as DNA: TGTGCCAGCTCTGGGGGACTGCAGCACGAGCAGTACTTC.

The rearrangement joins TRBV29-1 to TRBJ1-4; TRBD1 aligns across 8 bases. The V gene's germline CDR1 is SQVTM and CDR2 ANQGSEA. This CDR3 is built from 15 residues. Trimming at V came to 4 bases and at J to 3 bases, leaving 7 bases not matched to a gene. The CDR3 region is CSVGTGGTSNEKLFF. CDR3 DNA sequence: TGCAGCGTTGGAACAGGGGGAACCTCTAATGAAAAACTGTTTTTT.

The CDR3 coding sequence is TGTGCCAGTAGTTGGTACCAGGGAGGCAATCAGCCCCAGCATTTT. Its protein is CASSWYQGGNQPQHF. The chain has TRBV19 and TRBJ1-5; possibly TRBD1 for D (5 bases). This CDR3 has 15 residues. The V gene's germline CDR1 is LNHDA and CDR2 SQIVND (reference sequence). The V end lost 5 bases, the J end lost 2 bases, and 13 bases lay between the germline ends.

This clonotype was found once. The J gene is TRBJ2-7, the V gene TRBV15; TRBD2 aligns across 10 bases. V gave up 5 bases and J gave up 2 bases; unmatched junction bases: 6. The CDR3 extends over 15 amino acids. CDR1 is LNHNV and CDR2 is YYDKDF in the germline V gene (reference sequence). The CDR3 coding sequence is TGTGCCACCAGCTCCACTAGCGGGAACGCCTACGAGCAGTACTTC. This translates into CATSSTSGNAYEQYF.

By sample share, this clonotype is medium-sized. The V and J genes are TRBV7-2 and TRBJ1-2, with D possibly TRBD1 on 6 matching bases. Trimming took 3 bases from V and 2 from J, leaving 16 bases between them. The CDR3 contains 16 residues. Germline V gene data show CDR1 as SGHTA and CDR2 as FQGNSA. CDR3 residues: CASSFGSGGGNYGYTF. The CDR3 coding sequence is TGTGCCAGCAGCTTCGGGTCCGGGGGCGGGAACTATGGCTACACCTTC.